The clone carrying this T cell receptor (beta chain) appeared a single time. Within the sample, other DNA sequences also encode this same CDR3. These data are taken from a study of blood T cell repertoires in COVID-19. Overall study: Researchers got acute and convalescent COVID-19 samples from the United States, Italy and Spain. In each case, the material was cDNA or gDNA derived from T cells, B-cell-depleted T cells, or PBMCs.

In the authors' methods: Amplifying reference gene primers gave estimates of nucleated cell counts. This table comes from immunoSEQ multiplex PCR, and its TCRdb copy is limited to in-frame clones, with some not included. For V, J and clone size, that table is used; D and trimming come from the DNA. The sample has roughly 250,000 clones; nearly 90% are singletons. The V gene's germline CDR1 is SGHRS and CDR2 YFSETQ. This CDR3 region has 14 residues. With V trimmed by 0 bases and J by 1 base, 0 bases remained unmatched. The source is a woman aged 40 to 50 who had recovered from COVID-19. This chain links TRBV5-1 with TRBJ2-7; TRBD2 aligns across 8 bases. Sequencing was performed on peripheral blood. The CDR3 DNA sequence: TGCGCCAGCAGCTTGGTAGCGGGGTCCTACGAGCAGTACTTC. Its protein is CASSLVAGSYEQYF.